The TCR beta chain described here comes from a study of cytotoxic CD8 clonotypes in ibrutinib-treated CLL. Across the whole study: With a range of 6 to 36, the median treatment time before response samples were taken was about twelve months.

General study results and limits: Starting clonality was above that of age-matched healthy donors and tracked circulating CD8+ T-cell counts. Collection times varied between progressing and sustained-remission patients.

Of note for this clone: What it binds is not known.

TCRdb's table, derived via immunoSEQ multiplex PCR, lists solely in-frame clones and lacks some. Counted here are fewer than 300,000 clones, 70% to 80% occurring once; the ten biggest clones make up about 5.8%. The receptor was isolated from a human donor with chronic lymphocytic leukemia. This sample comprised PBMCs, obtained at disease progression, from a patient treated with ibrutinib.

The CDR3 sequence is CASSEDRLPSYNSPLHF. The CDR3 region has the DNA TGTGCCAGCAGTGAGGACAGGCTCCCCTCCTATAATTCACCCCTCCACTTT. The rearrangement links TRBV6-1 to TRBJ1-6; 7 bases match TRBD1. J lost 0 bases, V lost 3 bases, and 5 bases had no gene match. The CDR3 is 17 amino acids. Germline CDR1 reads MNHNS; CDR2 reads SASEGT.